The clone carrying this TCR beta chain came up many times. The antigen is undetermined. This specimen belongs to a study of CD8 T cells in ankylosing spondylitis. This CDR3 is built from 15 residues. The germline CDR1 and CDR2 sequences are SGHAT and FQNNGV. V was shortened by 2 bases and J by 1 base, with 8 bases between the two germline ends. TCR beta libraries were made by quantitative 5'-RACE with molecular barcodes. One entry per CDR3 protein results from TCRdb running MiXCR on the 5' RACE reads. The table lists more than 95,000 distinct CDR3 sequences, 8% to 10% of them singletons, with around 10% in the top ten. Points from the study as a whole: What seemed typical of ankylosing spondylitis blood was a TCR beta motif built from eight highly homologous variants. Disease-associated clonotypes exhibited CD8+ identity and were relatively infrequent in peripheral blood. Reportedly, disease-linked clones are significantly enriched in ankylosing spondylitis patients' matched synovial fluid.

Input material: blood, either unsorted or a sorted T cell fraction (not recorded which). The gene calls are TRBV11-2 and TRBJ2-2; D assignment may be TRBD1 or TRBD2 (5 bases each). This receptor was identified in a male donor with ankylosing spondylitis or in good health (not recorded which). CDR3 protein: CASSLIGGNTGELFF. CDR3 in DNA: TGTGCCAGCAGCTTAATTGGGGGGAACACCGGGGAGCTGTTTTTT.